What follows is one T cell receptor (beta chain) and its context. Antigen specificity is unknown. These data come from a study of T cells in localized non-small cell lung cancer. Study-wide results and limits: Uninvolved nearby lung showed the greatest T cell clonality, exceeding that found in tumor. Patients showing higher blood T cell density tended to see longer overall survival. Turning up in adjacent lung were a median roughly 59 of the top 100 tumor clones.

The CDR3 contains 16 residues. Germline assignment: CDR1 SGHAT and CDR2 FQNNGV. The V gene end was trimmed by 1 base and the J gene end by 4 bases; junction bases not matched to a gene: 4. Sequencing was performed with immunoSEQ multiplex PCR; in TCRdb, only in-frame clones are kept and a portion is missing. In the table there are some 27,000 clones, about 90% of which are singletons. The rearrangement uses TRBV11-2 and TRBJ2-2; 9 bases align to TRBD1. This clonotype originated in a woman aged 18-49 years with stage I lung adenocarcinoma. The source was peripheral blood, collected before any cancer treatment. CDR3 in amino acids: CASSLAGQGSTGELFF. CDR3 nucleotides: TGTGCCAGCAGCTTAGCGGGACAGGGTAGCACCGGGGAGCTGTTTTTT.